The TCR beta chain described here comes from a study of early T cells in non-severe SARS-CoV-2 infection. MiXCR, applied by TCRdb to the 5' RACE reads, yields one record per CDR3 protein. The table includes tens of thousands of distinct CDR3 sequences, roughly 5% detected once. This clonotype showed up many times. This CDR3 has 15 amino acids. Germline assignment: CDR1 MGHRA and CDR2 YSYEKL. V was pared by 4 bases and J by 2 bases, with 14 bases between. The sample taken for sequencing was whole blood. This TCR was recovered from an adult who was a healthcare worker with PCR-confirmed SARS-CoV-2 infection or an uninfected control (not recorded which). This chain links TRBV4-1 with TRBJ1-2; a weak D match, TRBD1 (6 bases). This chain's CDR3 is CASSRTTGQNYGYTF. In DNA form, the CDR3 reads TGCGCCAGCAGCCGAACAACTGGACAGAACTATGGCTACACCTTC.